One sample yielded the 23 T cell receptor beta chains listed below, sequenced in a study of blood T cell repertoires in COVID-19. Generated by immunoSEQ multiplex PCR, the TCRdb table keeps only in-frame clones and is missing some. The profile shows about 58,000 clones, roughly nine tenths of them singletons. The specimen was peripheral blood. These receptors originate from a woman aged 70-85 years with active COVID-19.

This sequence joins TRBV6-5 and TRBJ1-4; no reliable D call. Trimming shortened V by 0 bases and J by 2 bases, and 7 bases separated the two germline ends. The germline V gene encodes CDR1 MNHEY and CDR2 SVGAGI. CDR3 length equals 15 residues. The CDR3 loop reads CASSYSRATNEKLFF. The CDR3 DNA reads TGTGCCAGCAGTTACTCGAGAGCGACTAATGAAAAACTGTTTTTT.

The rearrangement uses TRBV19 and TRBJ2-2, with D maybe TRBD2 (5 bases). Germline V lookup: CDR1 LNHDA, CDR2 SQIVND (reference sequence). CDR3 size: 16 residues. V gave up 4 bases and J gave up 4 bases, with 16 bases separating them. CDR3 sequence: CASSTNGGGFTGELFF. DNA of the CDR3: TGTGCCAGTAGTACGAACGGAGGAGGATTCACCGGGGAGCTGTTTTTT.

The chain uses TRBV9 and TRBJ2-7, with D possibly matching TRBD1 (6 bases). Germline CDR1 and CDR2: SGDLS and YYNGEE. Between the trimmed V and J ends, which lost 4 bases and 0 bases, there was a span of 14 bases. The CDR3 length is 15 residues. DNA for the CDR3: TGTGCCAGCAGCAACCGGGACATACCCTCCTACGAGCAGTACTTC. It encodes CASSNRDIPSYEQYF.

The sample holds one count of this clone. V gene TRBV5-6 combines with J gene TRBJ1-4, with D unresolved. The CDR3 has 15 residues. Trimming took 5 bases from V and 8 from J, leaving 19 bases between them. Germline CDR1 is SGHDT and CDR2 is YYEEEE. The CDR3 region has the DNA TGTGCCAGCAGTCCCGTCCCGGGAAAGGACGAAAAACTGTTTTTT. Amino acid sequence: CASSPVPGKDEKLFF.

This chain connects TRBV4-1 to TRBJ2-5, with D perhaps matching TRBD2 (6 bases). Trimming took 5 bases from V and 5 from J, leaving 15 bases between them. The germline V gene has CDR1 MGHRA and CDR2 YSYEKL. The CDR3 extends over 14 amino acids. CDR3 sequence reads: CASSSQGGGETQYF. In nucleotides, the CDR3 is TGCGCCAGCAGCTCCCAGGGTGGGGGGGAGACCCAGTACTTC.

Only one count was recorded for this clone. This chain links TRBV7-3 with TRBJ2-3; 11 positions match TRBD1. Germline lookup yields CDR1 SGHTA and CDR2 FQGTGA. V was pared by 3 bases and J by 4 bases, with 3 bases of the junction left unmatched. CDR3 length: 15 residues. The CDR3 DNA reads as TGTGCCAGCAGCTTGGACAGGGGGCAATCAGATACGCAGTATTTT. It is translated as CASSLDRGQSDTQYF.

V usage is TRBV6-5 and J usage is TRBJ1-5; D remains unclear. The CDR3 consists of 14 residues. Germline assignment: CDR1 MNHEY and CDR2 SVGAGI. With 5 bases removed from V and 0 bases from J, the gap between germline ends came to 8 bases. The CDR3 region is CASSPTPSNQPQHF. The CDR3 DNA sequence: TGTGCCAGCAGTCCGACTCCTAGCAATCAGCCCCAGCATTTT.

The chain joins TRBV24-1 to TRBJ2-1; 9 bases fit TRBD2. Trimming removed 5 bases from V and 5 bases from J; junction bases left unmatched: 6. Looked up from germline, CDR1 is KGHDR and CDR2 is SFDVKD. The CDR3 consists of 15 residues. This CDR3 reads CATSVNSGSNNEQFF. The CDR3 DNA sequence: TGTGCCACCAGTGTGAATAGCGGGAGCAACAATGAGCAGTTCTTC.

V gene TRBV11-2 combines with J gene TRBJ2-5; D is perhaps TRBD2 (6 bases). Trimming took 3 bases from V and 1 from J, leaving 12 bases between them. Germline CDR1 is SGHAT and CDR2 is FQNNGV. The CDR3 is 15 residues long. The CDR3 DNA reads TGTGCCAGCAGCTTGGGCGGAGGGTCCCAAGAGACCCAGTACTTC. It codes for CASSLGGGSQETQYF.

V usage is TRBV5-1 and J usage is TRBJ1-1; no reliable D call. Germline CDR1 is SGHRS and CDR2 is YFSETQ. The CDR3 extends over 13 amino acids. V was shortened by 4 bases and J by 5 bases, with 12 bases between the two germline ends. The DNA for the CDR3 is TGCGCCAGCAGCCTGGGAGGATCGACTGAAGCTTTCTTT. Its protein is CASSLGGSTEAFF.

The rearrangement uses TRBV13 and TRBJ2-2; 7 bases line up with TRBD1. This CDR3 has 17 residues. CDR1 is PRHDT, CDR2 FYEKMQ, per germline (reference sequence). The trim removed 5 bases at V and 3 bases at J, leaving 12 bases unmatched. CDR3 sequence reads: CASSPIGTARDTGELFF. The CDR3 region has the DNA TGTGCCAGCAGCCCAATAGGGACAGCTAGGGACACCGGGGAGCTGTTTTTT.

The chain links TRBV5-1 to TRBJ2-1; 8 nucleotides match TRBD1. Germline CDR1 is SGHRS and CDR2 is YFSETQ. The CDR3 has 15 amino acids. The junction had 10 bases not matched to a gene; V was cut back by 4 bases and J by 7 bases. CDR3 residues: CASSLGQGFSNEQFF. CDR3 coding DNA: TGCGCCAGCAGCCTAGGACAGGGATTTTCGAATGAGCAGTTCTTC.

V is TRBV10-1 and J is TRBJ2-7; 9 bases are shared with TRBD2. Germline-derived CDR1 and CDR2 are WNHNN and SYGVQD (reference sequence). V lost 4 bases to trimming and J lost 2 bases; unmatched junction nucleotides: 6. This CDR3 contains 15 residues. The CDR3 here is CASSASLAGTYEQYF. DNA of the CDR3: TGCGCCAGCAGTGCCAGTCTAGCGGGGACCTACGAGCAGTACTTC.

Concerning this clone itself: The junction does not match germline at one end; this may be a read error. The V and J genes are TRBV4-1 and TRBJ1-2; TRBD1 is a possible D gene (6 bases). The germline V gene has CDR1 MGHRA and CDR2 YSYEKL. The CDR3 runs 18 residues. CDR3 region: CASRQVFQGSVGVYGYTF. The CDR3 bases are TGCGCCAGCAGACAAGTCTTTCAGGGGTCGGTGGGGGTCTATGGCTACACCTTC.

The rearrangement uses TRBV2 and TRBJ1-1, with D possibly matching TRBD1 (5 bases). The length of the CDR3 is 14 residues. Per germline, CDR1 SNHLY and CDR2 FYNNEI. V was trimmed by 4 bases and J by 7 bases, leaving 16 bases between them. CDR3 in amino acids: CASSGGYRSGEAFF. CDR3 sequence (DNA): TGTGCCAGCAGTGGGGGCTATCGATCCGGTGAAGCTTTCTTT.

The chain recombines TRBV5-1 with TRBJ1-1; 8 bases line up with TRBD1. CDR1 is SGHRS, CDR2 YFSETQ, per germline. The J segment lost 8 bases and the V segment lost 4 bases, leaving 4 bases of the junction unmatched. CDR3 length: 12 residues. The CDR3 coding sequence is TGCGCCAGCAGCGCCTGGACAGGGGAAGCTTTCTTT. The encoded protein is CASSAWTGEAFF.

This chain joins TRBV7-3 and TRBJ2-3; 14 nucleotides align to TRBD2. The CDR3 contains 16 residues. Germline lookup yields CDR1 SGHTA and CDR2 FQGTGA. Trimming took 5 bases from V and 5 from J; bases not matched to a gene: 6. The CDR3 nucleotides read TGTGCCAGCAGCACGGGACTAGCGGGAGCGGTAGATACGCAGTATTTT. Encoded protein: CASSTGLAGAVDTQYF.

This clone was counted a single time. The chain joins TRBV5-4 to TRBJ2-1; 10 bases map to TRBD2. V shed 9 bases, J shed 7 bases, and the junction held 16 bases outside the gene matches. Germline CDR1 reads SGHNT; CDR2 reads YYREEE (reference sequence). The CDR3 runs to 16 residues. The CDR3 nucleotides are TGTGCCAAGTTTAAGAATAGGCTAGCGGGAGAGAATGAGCAGTTCTTC. Protein sequence: CAKFKNRLAGENEQFF.

V usage is TRBV7-9 and J usage is TRBJ2-5; 10 bases agree with TRBD2. The V and J ends lost 1 base and 2 bases, in that order; junction bases with no gene match: 4. CDR1 is SEHNR, CDR2 FQNEAQ, per germline (reference sequence). CDR3 size: 16 residues. CDR3 amino acids: CASSLVGTSEQETQYF. CDR3 in DNA: TGTGCCAGCAGCTTAGTCGGGACTAGCGAACAAGAGACCCAGTACTTC.

The J gene is TRBJ2-7, the V gene TRBV4-1; perhaps TRBD1 as D (6 bases). The V end lost 0 bases, the J end lost 1 base, and 13 bases lay between the germline ends. The germline CDR1 and CDR2 sequences are MGHRA and YSYEKL. CDR3 length equals 16 residues. CDR3 DNA sequence: TGCGCCAGCAGCCAAGATAGGGGGACGGGGTCCTACGAGCAGTACTTC. The encoded protein is CASSQDRGTGSYEQYF.

This chain connects TRBV15 to TRBJ2-1; TRBD2 aligns across 8 bases. V dropped 5 bases and J dropped 6; count of bases not matched to a gene: 9. CDR1 is LNHNV, CDR2 YYDKDF, per germline (reference sequence). The CDR3 is 15 amino acids. CDR3 sequence reads: CATSSGTSVINEQFF. CDR3 nucleotides: TGTGCCACCAGCTCCGGGACTAGTGTGATCAATGAGCAGTTCTTC.

The rearrangement joins TRBV10-3 to TRBJ1-4; D gene unclear. Trimming cost V 3 bases and J 3 bases, with 8 bases left between them. This CDR3 comprises 14 residues. Per germline, CDR1 ENHRY and CDR2 SYGVKD. This CDR3 is CAISDYGANEKLFF. Written as DNA, the CDR3 is TGTGCCATCAGTGACTACGGGGCTAATGAAAAACTGTTTTTT.

The chain employs TRBV7-8 and TRBJ2-4, with 9 nucleotides matching TRBD1. The CDR3 is 17 amino acids. CDR1 SGHVS and CDR2 FQNEAQ come from the germline V gene. With 2 bases clipped from V and 6 bases from J, the junction kept 11 bases outside the gene matches. CDR3 nucleotide sequence: TGTGCCAGCAGCTTAACTGGGACAGGGAGAGGGGGAAACATTCAGTACTTC. Residues: CASSLTGTGRGGNIQYF.